This T cell receptor (beta chain) was observed in a study of shared clonotypes between healthy human individuals. Every immunoSEQ plate was one replicate of a subset's evenly spread DNA. This table comes from immunoSEQ multiplex PCR, and its TCRdb copy is limited to in-frame clones, with some not included. The top ten hold around 0.13% of the sample, which has roughly 2 million clones, about 94% seen once. Investigators divided CD4+ cells into CD45RA+ naive and CD45RA-negative memory subsets. Germline V gene data show CDR1 as ENHRY and CDR2 as SYGVKD. This CDR3 is 11 amino acids long. Trimming pared 6 bases from V and 8 bases from J, leaving 8 bases between.

This receptor was taken from a man between 18 and 35 years old in good health. Sequencing was carried out using naive CD4+ T cells sorted from blood. Described subset: CD45RA+ positively selected. The J gene is TRBJ2-1, the V gene TRBV10-3; D uncertain. Here the CDR3 reads CAIRGTYEQFF. CDR3 in DNA: TGTGCCATCAGGGGTACGTATGAGCAGTTCTTC.